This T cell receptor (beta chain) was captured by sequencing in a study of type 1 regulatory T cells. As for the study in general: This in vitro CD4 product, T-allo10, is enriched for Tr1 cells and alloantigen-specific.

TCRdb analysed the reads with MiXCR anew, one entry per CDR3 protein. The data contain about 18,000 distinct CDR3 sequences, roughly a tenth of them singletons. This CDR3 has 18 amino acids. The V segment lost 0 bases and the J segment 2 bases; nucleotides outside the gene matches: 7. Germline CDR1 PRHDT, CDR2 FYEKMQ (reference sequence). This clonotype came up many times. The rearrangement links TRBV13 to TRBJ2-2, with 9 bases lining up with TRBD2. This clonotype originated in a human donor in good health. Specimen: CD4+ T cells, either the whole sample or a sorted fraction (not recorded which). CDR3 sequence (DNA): TGTGCCAGCAGCTTAGGCCGCCTAGCGGGGCGTAACACCGGGGAGCTGTTTTTT. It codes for CASSLGRLAGRNTGELFF.